The entry below describes one T cell receptor beta chain. Its specificity is unknown. The junction and the germline gene differ at one end; a read error may be behind it. Taking about 17-32 mg of unsorted bulk tissue, the authors co-extracted RNA and DNA. Each participant had primary liver carcinoma, and surgical resection was the treatment. The CDR3 has 15 amino acids. CDR1 and CDR2 from the germline V gene are SGHAT and FQNNGV. The data stem from a study of tumor-infiltrating lymphocytes in primary liver carcinoma. Turning to the study itself: The patient group consisted of men and women aged 30 to 69 years. Study-wide findings and caveats: It was in tumors, not blood, that the top-250-clone fraction was significantly higher (p = 0.039). Between tumor regions, pairs overlapped more than tumor-adjacent and tumor-blood pairs did.

A primer matching the constant region was used to make TCR beta cDNA from 450 to 500 ng of total RNA. Investigators got TCR beta libraries out of three nested multiplex PCR rounds, done with slightly modified ARM-PCR. The study ran its first two PCR rounds for approximately 11 cycles each, using TRBV1-TRBV30 forward primers and a C-beta reverse primer. TCRdb fed the multiplex PCR reads into MiXCR, producing one record per CDR3 protein. The sample lists some 87,000 distinct CDR3 sequences; about 70% were seen once. Sequencing input: tumor-adjacent normal liver tissue. The sequence derives from a man aged 35-49 years with primary liver carcinoma and hepatitis B virus infection. The V call is TRBV11-2, the J call TRBJ2-3; possibly TRBD2 for D (5 bases). CDR3 amino acids: CASSFSSWSPDTQYF. As DNA, the CDR3 is TGTGCCAGCAGCTTCTCTAGCTGGAGCCCAGATACACAGTATTTT.